A single sample is the source of the 25 T cell receptor beta chains below, sequenced in a study of cytomegalovirus exposure and HLA in healthy donors. Researchers ran the PCR with 60 Vbeta and 13 Jbeta primers. Clones were sequenced by immunoSEQ multiplex PCR, and TCRdb holds only the in-frame ones, with some missing. Its table records 150,000 to 250,000 clones. The sample consisted of PBMCs. These receptors all come from a boy aged 5-17 years in good health and CMV-seronegative.

The chain links TRBV6-4 to TRBJ2-2; a weak D match, TRBD1 (6 bases). Germline CDR1 MRHNA, CDR2 SNTAGT. This CDR3 spans 15 amino acids. The V and J ends lost 10 bases and 0 bases respectively, with 15 bases between them. This CDR3 reads CATPFGTTNTGELFF. The CDR3 nucleotides are TGTGCCACCCCGTTCGGGACAACGAACACCGGGGAGCTGTTTTTT.

The CDR3 region has the DNA TGTGCTAGTGGTAAGGGACTCCAAATCAATGAGCAGTTCTTC. Translated: CASGKGLQINEQFF. The chain combines TRBV12-5 with TRBJ2-1, with TRBD2 as a possible D gene (6 bases). Germline V lookup: CDR1 LGHNT, CDR2 FRNRAP. Trimming left V 5 bases short and J 6 bases short, with 14 bases between. This CDR3 spans 14 amino acids.

This chain links TRBV7-9 with TRBJ1-1; no clear D. The CDR3 is 14 amino acids. Germline CDR1 and CDR2: SEHNR and FQNEAQ (reference sequence). The ends were cut back, 5 bases at V and 0 bases at J, with 10 bases in the middle. The CDR3 DNA is TGTGCCAGCAGCCGAGCAACAGTGAACACTGAAGCTTTCTTT. This codes for CASSRATVNTEAFF. Full variable domain (rest looked up from reference TRBV7-9 and TRBJ1-1): DTGVSQNPRHKITKRGQNVTFRCDPISEHNRLYWYRQTLGQGPEFLTYFQNEAQLEKSRLLSDRFSAERPKGSFSTLEIQRTEQGDSAMYLCASSRATVNTEAFFGQGTRLTVV.

This chain uses TRBV5-1 with TRBJ2-7; 7 bases fit TRBD1. The CDR3 is 14 amino acids. The germline CDR1 and CDR2 sequences are SGHRS and YFSETQ. The V segment lost 0 bases and the J segment 6 bases; nucleotides outside the gene matches: 6. CDR3: CASSLGQGVVEQYF. The DNA for the CDR3 is TGCGCCAGCAGCTTGGGGCAGGGGGTTGTCGAGCAGTACTTC.

V and J are TRBV4-2 and TRBJ1-6, with no clear D. From germline, CDR1 is LGHNA and CDR2 YNFKEQ. This CDR3 has 17 residues. Trimming took 5 bases from V and 2 from J, leaving 16 bases between them. The CDR3 bases are TGTGCCAGCAGCTCCGGCCCACTAACAACCTATAATTCACCCCTCCACTTT. It specifies CASSSGPLTTYNSPLHF.

Of note for this clone: One end of the junction varies from germline; a read error may be responsible. The chain recombines TRBV11-2 with TRBJ2-7; D is possibly TRBD1 (6 bases). Germline V gene sequence: CDR1 SGHAT, CDR2 FQNNGV. The CDR3 is 16 residues long. In DNA form, the CDR3 reads TGTGCCAGCAGCTCCAGTCGGGGACAACAGCCCTACGAGCAGCACTTC. Residues: CASSSSRGQQPYEQHF.

The V gene is TRBV5-8, the J gene TRBJ1-2, with 7 bases that match TRBD1. Germline trimming cut 1 base from V and 6 bases from J; bases unmatched to any gene: 3. The germline gives CDR1 SGHTS, CDR2 YDEGEE. There are 13 residues in the CDR3. Written as DNA, the CDR3 is TGTGCCAGCAGCTTGACAGGGGTGGATGGCTACACCTTC. Amino acid sequence: CASSLTGVDGYTF. The whole variable domain, remainder taken from reference TRBV5-8 and TRBJ1-2, is EAGVTQSPTHLIKTRGQQATLRCSPISGHTSVYWYQQALGLGLQFLLWYDEGEERNRGNFPPRFSGRQFPNYSSELNVNALELEDSALYLCASSLTGVDGYTFGSGTRLTVV.

The V call is TRBV30, the J call TRBJ1-3; the D is unclear. Trimming left V 1 base short and J 2 bases short, with 3 bases between. The germline V gene has CDR1 GTSNPN and CDR2 SVGIG (reference sequence). CDR3 length: 12 amino acids. CDR3 DNA: TGTGCCTGGAGTGATACTGGAAACACCATATATTTT. Translation gives CAWSDTGNTIYF.

This rearrangement joins TRBV11-2 to TRBJ1-2; 8 bases are shared with TRBD1. CDR1 is SGHAT and CDR2 is FQNNGV in the germline V gene. This CDR3 has 14 residues. The V and J ends lost 4 bases and 3 bases, in that order; junction bases with no gene match: 4. The CDR3 DNA is TGTGCCAGCAGCTCTTTACAGGGGGACTATGGCTACACCTTC. It encodes CASSSLQGDYGYTF.

The chain links TRBV7-9 to TRBJ2-5, with TRBD1 matching over 7 bases. The germline V gene encodes CDR1 SEHNR and CDR2 FQNEAQ (reference sequence). CDR3 length: 16 amino acids. Losses at the gene ends were 4 bases for V and 4 bases for J; bases not matched to a gene: 12. The CDR3 DNA reads as TGTGCCAGCAGCTACAGCCCGACAGGGTTGGCAGAGACCCAGTACTTC. Its protein product is CASSYSPTGLAETQYF.

J is TRBJ2-5 and V is TRBV6-1; D call uncertain. The CDR3 is made up of 15 amino acids. The germline CDR1 and CDR2 sequences are MNHNS and SASEGT. Trimming removed 6 bases at V and 2 bases at J, with 16 bases between. The CDR3 nucleotides read TGTGCCAGCAGCCTGTCGCTAGTGCGGCAAGAGACCCAGTACTTC. Translated, it gives CASSLSLVRQETQYF.

The chain recombines TRBV4-3 with TRBJ1-5; perhaps TRBD1 as D (6 bases). V lost 0 bases, J lost 3 bases, and 12 bases lay in between. The CDR3 length is 16 residues. Germline V lookup: CDR1 LGHNA, CDR2 YSLEER. This chain's CDR3 is CASSQDSRDNNQPQHF. CDR3 bases: TGCGCCAGCAGCCAAGACAGCCGGGACAACAATCAGCCCCAGCATTTT.

The V and J genes are TRBV15 and TRBJ2-5; TRBD2 matches 8 bases. The V gene end was trimmed by 3 bases and the J gene end by 5 bases; junction bases not matched to a gene: 14. The CDR3 covers 17 residues. In germline, CDR1 is LNHNV, CDR2 YYDKDF (reference sequence). CDR3 sequence (DNA): TGTGCCACCAGCAGCGAGAAGAAAGGACTAGCTCAGGAGACCCAGTACTTC. Translated: CATSSEKKGLAQETQYF.

The V gene is TRBV10-1, the J gene TRBJ2-5, with D perhaps TRBD2 (5 bases). Per germline, CDR1 WNHNN and CDR2 SYGVQD (reference sequence). The length of the CDR3 is 15 residues. V lost 5 bases to trimming and J lost 5 bases, with 18 bases between them. As DNA, the CDR3 is TGCGCCAGCAGTACCCCGACGGGGTCCGGCGAGACCCAGTACTTC. As protein: CASSTPTGSGETQYF.

V usage is TRBV27 and J usage is TRBJ1-2, with TRBD1 matching over 7 bases. Germline CDR1 reads MNHEY; CDR2 reads SMNVEV (reference sequence). This CDR3 has 13 residues. With 5 bases clipped from V and 8 bases from J, the junction kept 8 bases outside the gene matches. CDR3 region: CASSIKGAGGYTF. CDR3 in DNA: TGTGCCAGCAGTATCAAGGGGGCTGGAGGCTACACCTTC.

The gene calls are TRBV6-6 and TRBJ2-7; 10 bases map to TRBD1. J was trimmed by 5 bases and V by 2 bases; bases with no gene match: 6. The CDR3 length is 15 residues. Germline V gives CDR1 MNHNY, CDR2 SVGAGI (reference sequence). Here the CDR3 DNA reads TGTGCCAGCAGTTACCGGACAGGGGGTGAACACGAGCAGTACTTC. As protein: CASSYRTGGEHEQYF.

The V gene is TRBV7-6, the J gene TRBJ1-2, with D tentatively TRBD1 (6 bases). Germline V lookup: CDR1 SGHVS, CDR2 FNYEAQ. This CDR3 has 16 residues. Deletions cut 2 bases from V and 5 bases from J, with 18 bases between. The CDR3 nucleotides read TGTGCCAGCAGCTTATCCGGCAGGGGCTCCACTTATGGCTACACCTTC. It translates to CASSLSGRGSTYGYTF.

The V and J genes are TRBV12-5 and TRBJ2-7, with D possibly matching TRBD1 (5 bases). In germline, CDR1 is LGHNT, CDR2 FRNRAP. The CDR3 extends over 16 amino acids. V was clipped by 1 base and J by 7 bases, with 20 bases between them. In DNA, the CDR3 is TGTGCTAGTGGTTTGGCTGGCCTGGACACCCCCAGGGAGCAGTACTTC. Amino acid sequence: CASGLAGLDTPREQYF.

The chain has TRBV7-9 and TRBJ2-7, with unresolved D. Trimming shortened V by 7 bases and J by 3 bases, and 10 bases separated the two germline ends. Germline assignment: CDR1 SEHNR and CDR2 FQNEAQ (reference sequence). The CDR3 is 12 amino acids. The CDR3: CASTVDNYEQYF. The CDR3 DNA is TGTGCCAGCACCGTCGACAACTACGAGCAGTACTTC.

In nucleotides, the CDR3 is TGCAGCGTTGTCGGAAGTCAGGGGTGGACTGAAGCTTTCTTT. This translates into CSVVGSQGWTEAFF. The chain combines TRBV29-1 with TRBJ1-1, with D possibly TRBD1 on 6 matching bases. The ends were cut back, 4 bases at V and 5 bases at J, with 17 bases in the middle. The CDR3 is 14 residues long. Per the germline V gene, CDR1 is SQVTM and CDR2 is ANQGSEA.

V and J are TRBV18 and TRBJ1-1; 9 nucleotides align to TRBD1. Trimming at V came to 6 bases and at J to 6 bases, leaving 5 bases not matched to a gene. Per germline, CDR1 KGHSH and CDR2 LQKENI. The CDR3 is 13 amino acids. CDR3 residues: CASSPGQGPEAFF. DNA of the CDR3: TGTGCCAGCTCTCCTGGACAGGGGCCTGAAGCTTTCTTT.

The chain has TRBV28 and TRBJ1-6; 9 bases agree with TRBD1. V trimming: 7 bases; J trimming: 7 bases; junction bases outside the gene matches: 8. Germline V gene sequence: CDR1 MDHEN, CDR2 SYDVKM. The CDR3 has 15 amino acids. CDR3 DNA sequence: TGTGCCAGCACCCGGGACAGGGTTAAGAATTCACCCCTCCACTTT. Translated: CASTRDRVKNSPLHF.

The chain combines TRBV2 with TRBJ2-1; 12 positions agree with TRBD2. Germline lookup yields CDR1 SNHLY and CDR2 FYNNEI. The CDR3 extends over 18 amino acids. J was trimmed by 1 base and V by 8 bases; bases with no gene match: 12. CDR3 DNA sequence: TGTGCCAGCCCCGAAAGGCCTAGCGGGGGGGATTCCTACAATGAGCAGTTCTTC. Translation gives CASPERPSGGDSYNEQFF.

Of note for this clone: Germline and junction disagree at one end, which may indicate a read error. The rearrangement joins TRBV27 to TRBJ1-2; TRBD1 matches 10 bases. CDR1 and CDR2 (germline): MNHEY, SMNVEV (reference sequence). This CDR3 contains 14 residues. CDR3: CASSLSRQGAPYHF. The CDR3 DNA reads TGTGCCAGCAGTTTATCGCGACAGGGGGCTCCCTATCACTTC.

J is TRBJ2-6 and V is TRBV13; perhaps TRBD1 as D (5 bases). The CDR3 contains 16 residues. Germline CDR1 reads PRHDT; CDR2 reads FYEKMQ (reference sequence). The V gene lost 5 bases and the J gene lost 1 base, with 12 bases spanning the gap. The CDR3 bases are TGTGCCAGCAGCCCCTTAGGGGAATCTGGGGCCAACGTCCTGACTTTC. Its protein is CASSPLGESGANVLTF.